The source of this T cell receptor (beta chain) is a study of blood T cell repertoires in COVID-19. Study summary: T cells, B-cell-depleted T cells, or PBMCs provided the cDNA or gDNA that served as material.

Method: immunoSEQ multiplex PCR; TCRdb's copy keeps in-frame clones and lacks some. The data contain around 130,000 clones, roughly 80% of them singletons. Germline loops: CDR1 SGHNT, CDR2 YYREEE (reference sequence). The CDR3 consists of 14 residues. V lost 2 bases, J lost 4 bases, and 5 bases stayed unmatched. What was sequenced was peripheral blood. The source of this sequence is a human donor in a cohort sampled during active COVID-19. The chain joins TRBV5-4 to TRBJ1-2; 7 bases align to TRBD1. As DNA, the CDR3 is TGTGCCAGCAGCTTTCGGACAGGAATCTATGGCTACACCTTC. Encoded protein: CASSFRTGIYGYTF. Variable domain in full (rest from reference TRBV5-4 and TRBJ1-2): ETGVTQSPTHLIKTRGQQVTLRCSSQSGHNTVSWYQQALGQGPQFIFQYYREEENGRGNFPPRFSGLQFPNYSSELNVNALELDDSALYLCASSFRTGIYGYTFGSGTRLTVV.